Shown below are 9 T cell receptor beta chains from a single sample sequenced in a study of T-cell memory formation after mild COVID-19. TCRdb processed the 5' RACE reads anew with MiXCR; each CDR3 protein has one entry. In the table there are over 400,000 distinct CDR3 sequences, around a quarter of which are singletons. What was sequenced was PBMCs or a T cell subset sorted from them (not recorded which). The receptors stem from an adult woman who had mild COVID-19 (a few samples of this study predate the infection). Cell type and time point are not known.

The rearrangement links TRBV28 to TRBJ2-7, with 7 bases fitting TRBD2. This CDR3 spans 16 amino acids. Germline trimming cut 2 bases from V and 0 bases from J; bases unmatched to any gene: 7. From germline, CDR1 is MDHEN and CDR2 SYDVKM. CDR3 region: CASSLRLADNSYEQYF. Written as DNA, the CDR3 is TGTGCCAGCAGTTTAAGGCTAGCGGACAACTCCTACGAGCAGTACTTC.

This clonotype was counted a few times. The CDR3: CASSSRLADKGEQFF. CDR3 coding DNA: TGCGCCAGCAGCTCGAGACTAGCGGACAAGGGTGAGCAGTTCTTC. This chain links TRBV4-1 with TRBJ2-1; 9 positions agree with TRBD2. With V trimmed by 5 bases and J by 9 bases, 11 bases remained unmatched. There are 15 residues in the CDR3. Germline-derived CDR1 and CDR2 are MGHRA and YSYEKL.

The J gene is TRBJ2-1, the V gene TRBV6-1, with D perhaps matching TRBD2 (5 bases). Trimming took 2 bases from V and 8 from J, leaving 10 bases between them. The CDR3 totals 13 residues. Germline V lookup: CDR1 MNHNS, CDR2 SASEGT. CDR3 protein: CASSESSRHEQFF. CDR3 DNA sequence: TGTGCCAGCAGTGAATCTAGCAGGCATGAGCAGTTCTTC.

The J gene is TRBJ2-5, the V gene TRBV7-3, with D possibly called TRBD1 or TRBD2 (5 bases each). V was pared by 3 bases and J by 5 bases, with 13 bases between. Germline loops: CDR1 SGHTA, CDR2 FQGTGA. The CDR3 consists of 14 residues. The CDR3 coding sequence is TGTGCCAGCAGCTTCACGGGGCGCGCGGAGACCCAGTACTTC. Amino acid sequence: CASSFTGRAETQYF.

In its sample, this clonotype was seen a few times. The chain recombines TRBV5-1 with TRBJ1-1; TRBD1 might be the D (6 bases). The CDR3 spans 16 residues. Trimming stripped 4 bases from V and 3 bases from J, with 19 bases between. CDR1 is SGHRS and CDR2 is YFSETQ in the germline V gene. The CDR3 DNA reads as TGCGCCAGCAGCGGGGCCCAGGGGACTGGGGACACTGAAGCTTTCTTT. It codes for CASSGAQGTGDTEAFF.

In this sample, this clonotype turned up a few times. CDR3 sequence reads: CASSQDPSRDEQFF. The CDR3 DNA is TGTGCCAGCAGCCAAGATCCTAGCAGGGATGAGCAGTTCTTC. The gene calls are TRBV3-1 and TRBJ2-1; TRBD1 or TRBD2 may be the D gene (5 bases each). The CDR3 has 14 residues. The germline gives CDR1 LGHDT, CDR2 YNNKEL (reference sequence). V was clipped by 0 bases and J by 8 bases, with 11 bases between them.

This clonotype was found a few times. The chain joins TRBV12-3 or TRBV12-4 to TRBJ2-1; TRBD2 matches at 7 bases. V trimming: 7 bases; J trimming: 4 bases; junction bases outside the gene matches: 25. The CDR3 contains 20 residues. CDR3 region: CASKRDGGSARERRYNEQFF. CDR3 nucleotides: TGTGCCAGCAAACGGGATGGGGGGTCGGCGCGGGAGAGGAGATACAATGAGCAGTTCTTC.

The chain joins TRBV5-1 to TRBJ2-3; TRBD2 aligns across 14 bases. V dropped 5 bases and J dropped 3; count of bases not matched to a gene: 14. The germline V gene encodes CDR1 SGHRS and CDR2 YFSETQ. This CDR3 is 19 amino acids long. The CDR3 coding sequence is TGCGCCAGCAGACACGGACTAGCGGGAGGCTGGGTTGAGACAGATACGCAGTATTTT. Protein sequence: CASRHGLAGGWVETDTQYF.

The gene calls are TRBV15 and TRBJ2-3; tentatively, D is TRBD1 (6 bases). CDR1 and CDR2 (germline): LNHNV, YYDKDF (reference sequence). The V end was cut by 2 bases, the J end by 1 base, with 16 bases between. The CDR3 has 17 amino acids. DNA of the CDR3: TGTGCCACCAGCAGATCAGAACGGGACACAGGCACAGATACGCAGTATTTT. Encoded protein: CATSRSERDTGTDTQYF.